This section outlines one TCR beta chain sequence together with its context. As yet, its antigen is unknown. TCRdb keeps only in-frame clones here, not all; method: immunoSEQ multiplex PCR. The sample carries under 250,000 clones, about nine tenths recorded once. The source of the sample is a study of cytomegalovirus exposure and HLA in healthy donors. Across the whole study: The platform used for the roughly 110 validation repertoires matched that of the approximately 620 first-cohort repertoires, a later analysis reported. Study-wide findings and caveats: The study put some 150 TCR beta chains on its list as cytomegalovirus-associated. According to a later analysis, TCR clusters from the first cohort tended to co-occur in the 120 or so validation repertoires.

Separate from the approximately 720-subject first cohort was the approximately 120-subject validation cohort, to which the donors belonged. CDR1 is MNHNS and CDR2 is SASEGT in the germline V gene. The V gene end was trimmed by 6 bases and the J gene end by 2 bases; junction bases not matched to a gene: 1. The CDR3 spans 12 residues. This sequence joins TRBV6-1 and TRBJ2-7; the match to TRBD2 covers 7 bases. This clonotype was obtained from a woman younger than 35 in good health and CMV-seropositive. The sequenced material came from PBMCs. DNA for the CDR3: TGTGCCAGCAGCGGGACTACCTACGAGCAGTACTTC. It is translated as CASSGTTYEQYF.